These 18 T cell receptor beta chains came from one sample sequenced in a study of identifying expanded T cells in peripheral blood (dated 2019 in TCRdb). Library preparation was by the immunoSEQ multiplex PCR assay. TCRdb carries this immuneACCESS record with in-frame sequences only. Its versions omit some clonotypes, under half of them owing to an unresolved V gene in the studies checked, with the rest unexplained. A total of around 99,000 clones appear in this sample, about 87% of them only once. The ten largest make up just under 8.5% of the sample. The specimen sequenced was blood. The receptor set was obtained from a person aged 18-69 years in good health.

The V gene is TRBV28, the J gene TRBJ2-7, with 7 positions matching TRBD2. Germline-derived CDR1 and CDR2 are MDHEN and SYDVKM. This CDR3 is 15 amino acids long. The trim removed 8 bases at V and 4 bases at J, leaving 14 bases unmatched. DNA of the CDR3: TGTGCCAGCGGGGAGAGCGGCGGGAGAGGGTACGAGCAGTACTTC. Amino acids: CASGESGGRGYEQYF.

In this sample, this clone turned up once. This chain connects TRBV27 to TRBJ1-5; 10 bases align to TRBD1. CDR1 is MNHEY and CDR2 is SMNVEV in the germline V gene (reference sequence). The CDR3 contains 15 residues. V shed 4 bases, J shed 7 bases, and the junction held 7 bases outside the gene matches. In nucleotides, the CDR3 is TGTGCCAGCAGTTCCCGACAGGGGGCTGAACAGCCCCAGCATTTT. This translates into CASSSRQGAEQPQHF.

J is TRBJ2-4 and V is TRBV11-2; no definite D call. CDR1 is SGHAT, CDR2 FQNNGV, per germline. CDR3 length equals 14 residues. The V and J ends lost 5 bases and 0 bases respectively, with 8 bases between them. This CDR3 is CASSPSLAKNIQYF. The CDR3 coding sequence is TGTGCCAGCAGCCCATCTCTAGCCAAAAACATTCAGTACTTC.

This chain connects TRBV29-1 to TRBJ2-1; 9 bases align to TRBD2. The V and J ends lost 7 bases and 6 bases, in that order; junction bases with no gene match: 10. The CDR3 spans 14 residues. The V gene's germline CDR1 is SQVTM and CDR2 ANQGSEA. CDR3 region: CSGRGLAGFNEQFF. Written as DNA, the CDR3 is TGCAGCGGACGGGGACTAGCCGGTTTCAATGAGCAGTTCTTC.

The CDR3 nucleotides read TGTGCCAGTAGTCCAGGGACAGCTGGGGACACTGAAGCTTTCTTT. Translation: CASSPGTAGDTEAFF. The chain carries TRBV19 and TRBJ1-1, with TRBD1 identical over 7 bases. The germline CDR1 and CDR2 sequences are LNHDA and SQIVND (reference sequence). The length of the CDR3 is 15 residues. Germline trimming cut 5 bases from V and 3 bases from J; bases unmatched to any gene: 9.

The chain employs TRBV5-4 and TRBJ1-1; 9 nucleotides agree with TRBD1. The CDR3 covers 14 residues. V lost 4 bases to trimming and J lost 4 bases; unmatched junction nucleotides: 5. CDR1 SGHNT and CDR2 YYREEE come from the germline V gene (reference sequence). In DNA, the CDR3 is TGTGCCAGCAGCCCGACAGGGGGGGTCACTGAAGCTTTCTTT. This sequence encodes CASSPTGGVTEAFF.

The chain has TRBV13 and TRBJ2-3; D unresolved. Trimming pared 4 bases from V and 6 bases from J, leaving 11 bases between. This CDR3 contains 13 residues. Germline lookup yields CDR1 PRHDT and CDR2 FYEKMQ (reference sequence). This CDR3 is CASSSQVKDTQYF. The DNA of the CDR3 is TGTGCCAGCAGCTCCCAGGTGAAGGATACGCAGTATTTT.

The chain employs TRBV28 and TRBJ1-5; perhaps TRBD1 as D (6 bases). This CDR3 is 14 amino acids long. V was clipped by 3 bases and J by 7 bases, with 13 bases between them. The germline V gene encodes CDR1 MDHEN and CDR2 SYDVKM. The CDR3 nucleotides read TGTGCCAGCAGTTTTTGGGGGGGCGTACAGCCCCAGCATTTT. It is translated as CASSFWGGVQPQHF.

The chain combines TRBV5-1 with TRBJ1-3, with D uncertain. V was cut by 1 base and J by 3 bases, with 14 bases left in between. This CDR3 is 16 amino acids long. The germline V gene encodes CDR1 SGHRS and CDR2 YFSETQ. The CDR3 sequence is CASSLNIAGYGNTIYF. DNA of the CDR3: TGCGCCAGCAGCTTGAATATCGCGGGTTATGGAAACACCATATATTTT.

V gene TRBV6-6 combines with J gene TRBJ1-5; D is perhaps TRBD1 (6 bases). CDR1 and CDR2 from the germline V gene are MNHNY and SVGAGI (reference sequence). CDR3 length: 13 amino acids. V was trimmed by 10 bases and J by 4 bases, leaving 14 bases between them. The CDR3 bases are TGTGCCATCACCGAGGGGGGGAATCAGCCCCAGCATTTT. Translated: CAITEGGNQPQHF.

This clone was observed a few times. The CDR3 DNA reads TGTGCCAGCAGCCTTGACGGGGCAAGCTCCTACGAGCAGTACTTC. It codes for CASSLDGASSYEQYF. The rearrangement uses TRBV6-6 and TRBJ2-7; either TRBD1 or TRBD2 may fit D (5 bases each). The CDR3 is 15 amino acids. Germline lookup yields CDR1 MNHNY and CDR2 SVGAGI (reference sequence). The V and J ends lost 6 bases and 0 bases respectively, with 15 bases between them.

The V and J genes are TRBV15 and TRBJ1-2; D is perhaps TRBD1 (5 bases). The CDR3 is made up of 12 amino acids. Germline CDR1 and CDR2: LNHNV and YYDKDF (reference sequence). The V and J ends lost 5 bases and 3 bases respectively, with 7 bases between them. Written as DNA, the CDR3 is TGTGCCACCAGCCGGGACTACTATGGCTACACCTTC. Amino acids: CATSRDYYGYTF.

V gene TRBV4-1 combines with J gene TRBJ2-1, with unresolved D. The CDR3 sequence is 15 residues long. Deletions cut 1 base from V and 0 bases from J, with 7 bases between. Germline assignment: CDR1 MGHRA and CDR2 YSYEKL. The CDR3 reads CASSQAASSYNEQFF. The DNA of the CDR3 is TGCGCCAGCAGCCAAGCTGCGAGCTCCTACAATGAGCAGTTCTTC.

The chain is built from TRBV28 and TRBJ1-4; D not resolved. The CDR3 consists of 13 residues. CDR1 MDHEN and CDR2 SYDVKM come from the germline V gene. Trimming removed 6 bases from V and 4 bases from J, with 9 bases in between. This CDR3 reads CASRANINEKLFF. The CDR3 bases are TGTGCCAGCAGGGCCAACATTAATGAAAAACTGTTTTTT. Full variable domain (remainder filled in from reference TRBV28 and TRBJ1-4): DVKVTQSSRYLVKRTGEKVFLECVQDMDHENMFWYRQDPGLGLRLIYFSYDVKMKEKGDIPEGYSVSREKKERFSLILESASTNQTSMYLCASRANINEKLFFGSGTQLSVL.

The genes are TRBV5-1 and TRBJ2-7; D ambiguous. The V gene's germline CDR1 is SGHRS and CDR2 YFSETQ. This CDR3 comprises 13 residues. Trimming took off 0 bases at V and 1 base at J, with 5 bases between the two ends. The CDR3 nucleotides read TGCGCCAGCAGCTTGGCCGGGTCCTACGAGCAGTACTTC. It is translated as CASSLAGSYEQYF.

The chain has TRBV7-8 and TRBJ2-7, with TRBD2 as a possible D gene (5 bases). Germline V lookup: CDR1 SGHVS, CDR2 FQNEAQ. Trimming removed 7 bases at V and 3 bases at J, with 13 bases between. This CDR3 is built from 13 residues. In nucleotides, the CDR3 is TGTGCCAGCACGCCCGAGGGCGACTACGAGCAGTACTTC. It is translated as CASTPEGDYEQYF.

The CDR3 DNA is TGTGCCAGCAGCTTAGGGGGGGACTCAAGCCCCACTGAAGCTTTCTTT. Translated, it gives CASSLGGDSSPTEAFF. V gene TRBV7-9 combines with J gene TRBJ1-1, with D possibly matching TRBD1 (5 bases). The V end was cut by 1 base, the J end by 4 bases, with 16 bases between. CDR3 length: 16 amino acids. Germline CDR1 and CDR2: SEHNR and FQNEAQ (reference sequence).

V and J are TRBV7-3 and TRBJ2-1, with 7 bases aligning to TRBD2. The CDR3 consists of 13 residues. V gave up 5 bases and J gave up 4 bases; unmatched junction bases: 2. Germline V gives CDR1 SGHTA, CDR2 FQGTGA. The CDR3 loop reads CASSTGLYNEQFF. DNA of the CDR3: TGTGCCAGCAGCACGGGACTATACAATGAGCAGTTCTTC. Based on the CDR3 plus reference TRBV7-3 and TRBJ2-1, the full variable domain is GAGVSQTPSNKVTEKGKYVELRCDPISGHTALYWYRQSLGQGPEFLIYFQGTGAADDSGLPNDRFFAVRPEGSVSTLKIQRTERGDSAVYLCASSTGLYNEQFFGPGTRLTVL.